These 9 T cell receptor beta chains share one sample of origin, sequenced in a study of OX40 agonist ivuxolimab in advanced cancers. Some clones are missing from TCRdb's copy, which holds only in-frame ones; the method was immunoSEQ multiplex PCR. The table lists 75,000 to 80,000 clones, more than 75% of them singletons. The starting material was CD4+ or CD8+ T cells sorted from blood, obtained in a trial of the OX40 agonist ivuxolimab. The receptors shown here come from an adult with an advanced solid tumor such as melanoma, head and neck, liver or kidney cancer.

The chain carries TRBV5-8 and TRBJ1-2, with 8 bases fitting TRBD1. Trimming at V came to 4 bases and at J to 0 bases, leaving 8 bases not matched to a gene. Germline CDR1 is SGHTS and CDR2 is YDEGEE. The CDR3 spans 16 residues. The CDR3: CASSRTGTVSNYGYTF. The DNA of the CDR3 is TGTGCCAGCAGCCGGACAGGGACCGTTTCTAACTATGGCTACACCTTC.

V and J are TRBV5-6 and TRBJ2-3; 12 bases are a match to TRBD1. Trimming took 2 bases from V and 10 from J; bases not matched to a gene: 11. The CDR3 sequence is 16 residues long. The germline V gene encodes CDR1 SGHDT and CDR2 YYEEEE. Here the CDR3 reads CASSFGTGGRSGAQYF. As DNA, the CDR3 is TGTGCCAGCAGCTTCGGGACAGGGGGCAGGTCAGGGGCGCAGTATTTT.

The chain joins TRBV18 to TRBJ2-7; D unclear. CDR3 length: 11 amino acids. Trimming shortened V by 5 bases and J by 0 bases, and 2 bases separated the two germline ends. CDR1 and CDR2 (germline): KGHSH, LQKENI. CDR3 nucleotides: TGTGCCAGCTCATCCTCCTACGAGCAGTACTTC. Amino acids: CASSSSYEQYF.

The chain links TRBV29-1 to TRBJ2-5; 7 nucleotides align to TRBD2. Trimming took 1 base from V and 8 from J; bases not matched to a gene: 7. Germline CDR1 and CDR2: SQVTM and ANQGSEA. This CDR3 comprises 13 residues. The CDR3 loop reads CSVEGARETTQYF. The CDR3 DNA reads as TGCAGCGTTGAAGGGGCGCGGGAGACTACCCAGTACTTC.

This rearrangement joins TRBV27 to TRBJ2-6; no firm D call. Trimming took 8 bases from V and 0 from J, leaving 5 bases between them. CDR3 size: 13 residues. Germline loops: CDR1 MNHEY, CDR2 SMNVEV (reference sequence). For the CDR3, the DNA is TGTGCCAGCCGAGACTCTGGGGCCAACGTCCTGACTTTC. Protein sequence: CASRDSGANVLTF.

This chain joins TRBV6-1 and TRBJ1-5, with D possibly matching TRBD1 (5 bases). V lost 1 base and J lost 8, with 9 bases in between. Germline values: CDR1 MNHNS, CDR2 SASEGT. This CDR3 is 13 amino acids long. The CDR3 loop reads CASSEGGREPQHF. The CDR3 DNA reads TGTGCCAGCAGTGAAGGGGGGAGGGAGCCCCAGCATTTT.

The CDR3 protein is CASRIVSGGEQYF. In nucleotides, the CDR3 is TGTGCCAGCAGGATTGTTTCCGGTGGCGAGCAGTACTTC. This sequence joins TRBV6-1 and TRBJ2-7; D remains ambiguous. This CDR3 spans 13 amino acids. The V and J ends lost 6 bases and 6 bases respectively, with 15 bases between them. Germline CDR1 reads MNHNS; CDR2 reads SASEGT.

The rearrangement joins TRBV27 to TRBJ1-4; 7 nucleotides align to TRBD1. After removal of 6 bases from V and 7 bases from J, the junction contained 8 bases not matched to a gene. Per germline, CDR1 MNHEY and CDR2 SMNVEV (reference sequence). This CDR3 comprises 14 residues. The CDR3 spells CASSPGQPVEKLFF. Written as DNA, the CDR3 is TGTGCCAGCAGCCCGGGACAGCCGGTTGAAAAACTGTTTTTT.

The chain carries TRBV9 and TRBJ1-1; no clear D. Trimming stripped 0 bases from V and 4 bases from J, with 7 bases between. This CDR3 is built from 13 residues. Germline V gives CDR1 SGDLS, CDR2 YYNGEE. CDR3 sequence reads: CASSVGTGTEAFF. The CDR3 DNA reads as TGTGCCAGCAGCGTAGGCACCGGCACTGAAGCTTTCTTT.